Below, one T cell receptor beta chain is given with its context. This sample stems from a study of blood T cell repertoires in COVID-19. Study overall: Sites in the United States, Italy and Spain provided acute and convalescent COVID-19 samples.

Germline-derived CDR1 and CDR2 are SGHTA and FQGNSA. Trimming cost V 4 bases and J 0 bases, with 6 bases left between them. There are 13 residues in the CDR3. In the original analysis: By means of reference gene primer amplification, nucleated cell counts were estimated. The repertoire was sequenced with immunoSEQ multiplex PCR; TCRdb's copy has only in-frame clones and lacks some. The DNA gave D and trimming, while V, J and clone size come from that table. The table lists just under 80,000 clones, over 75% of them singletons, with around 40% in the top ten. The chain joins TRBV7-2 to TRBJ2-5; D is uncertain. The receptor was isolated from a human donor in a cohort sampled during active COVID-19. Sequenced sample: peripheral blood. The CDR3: CASSSPYQETQYF. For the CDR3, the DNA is TGTGCCAGCAGCTCTCCGTACCAAGAGACCCAGTACTTC.